This T cell receptor (beta chain) was sequenced in a study of shared clonotypes between healthy human individuals. Study context: A donor's plate count was three for CD4 naive and three for CD4 memory; CD8 naive had two and CD8 memory one. Findings of the study overall: Around 5.3% of naive CD4 clonotypes were shared across four donors.

The V gene's germline CDR1 is SGHVS and CDR2 FNYEAQ. V was clipped by 1 base and J by 7 bases; unmatched bases: 5. The CDR3 totals 15 residues. Notes on this clone: Antigen unknown.

Data came from immunoSEQ multiplex PCR; TCRdb stores just in-frame clones and leaves some out. The repertoire consists of 2 million to 2.5 million clones, with more than 90% occurring once and the leading ten covering approximately 0.13%. The clonotype was recovered from a man between 18 and 29 years old in good health. Source material: naive CD4+ T cells sorted from blood. Subset: CD45RA+ positively selected. The chain is built from TRBV7-6 and TRBJ1-4, with 8 bases identical to TRBD1. The CDR3 region is CASSLGQGRSEKLFF. The CDR3 nucleotides read TGTGCCAGCAGCTTAGGACAGGGGAGGAGTGAAAAACTGTTTTTT.